The sequence of this T cell receptor beta chain was determined in a study of T cell repertoires in cytomegalovirus infection (dated by TCRdb to the late 2010s). In terms of the full investigation: Donor HLA type was relevant to the analysis, as public TCR beta signatures indicated carriage of CMV infection together with the matching HLA type.

General findings and caveats noted by the study authors: In both this cohort and an independent roughly 350-donor cohort, the cumulative frequency of public TCR beta family members distinguished carriers of CMV infection plus the relevant HLA type. In the ex vivo response, HLA-C-restricted CMV-specific TCR beta clonotypes were dominant, and in two of eight donors the single most frequent clonotype came from this HLA-C-restricted group.

This clonotype was found many times. Its antigen specificity is not known. The record has no base qualities; no much larger clone is one base away. Sequencing was performed on an Illumina HiSeq 1500. The public reads were reanalyzed by TCRdb: fastp trimming at Q25, MiXCR alignment, in-frame beta chains only. Entries that share a CDR3 protein sequence are merged under the most common genes and DNA. Within this sample are 100,000 to 150,000 distinct CDR3 sequences, with less than 9.5% of them counted one time only. 10% of the sample comes from the top ten. The CDR3 covers 16 residues, taking in both the cysteine and the phenylalanine. Just CDR3 DNA is preserved here, 48 bases in frame from base 1. CDR1 and CDR2 (DFQATT, SNEGSKA) derive from the germline V gene (reference sequence). The V end loses 0 bases and the J end loses 4 bases, and a stretch of 18 bases separates them.

Input material: PBMCs. The chain joins TRBV20-1 to TRBJ1-2; the D gene cannot be resolved reliably. This TCR was recovered from a human donor in good health (CMV status not recorded). Some clones in this sample may be carry-over from other donors' samples. The base sequence is TGCAGTGCTAGAGATCTCCCCCTTGGAGGTGGCTATGGCTACACCTTC. This gives the protein CSARDLPLGGGYGYTF.